Listed below are T cell receptor beta chains from one sample, sequenced in a study of vaccination effects on CD4 cells after COVID-19. Profiling relied on immunoSEQ multiplex PCR, and the TCRdb table lists in-frame clones only, not all of them. The sample has 20,000 to 25,000 clones, 60% to 80% seen once. No antigen has been assigned to these receptors. The sequencing here drew on CD4+ T cells from PBMCs cultured with HCoV-NL63 spike peptides, taken before COVID-19 vaccination. The origin of the receptors is a human donor who received a COVID-19 vaccine. CDR3s include the opening cysteine and the closing phenylalanine or tryptophan. D genes are given only for firm matches. Rows give clone size only sometimes, using once, few, many, or a class for an expanded clone.

.	TRBV7-8	.	TRBJ1-1	TGTGCCAGCAGCTTAGGTTCAGGATGGAACACTGAAGCTTTCTTT	CASSLGSGWNTEAFF
.	TRBV6-1	.	TRBJ1-4	TGTGCCAGCAGTGAAAGTCCCAGGCTTGAAAAACTGTTTTTT	CASSESPRLEKLFF
.	TRBV10-3	TRBD1	TRBJ2-3	TGTGCCATCATGGAGGGACAGGGGGTTCATTTTGGCACAGATACGCAGTATTTT	CAIMEGQGVHFGTDTQYF
.	TRBV5-8	.	TRBJ1-5	TGTGCCAGCAGCTCTTACCAGGGGTTAAGCAATCAGCCCCAGCATTTT	CASSSYQGLSNQPQHF
.	TRBV4-1	.	TRBJ2-2	TGCGCCAGCAGCCAAGCGGGACTGATAGGGGTCGGAACCGGGGAGCTGTTTTTT	CASSQAGLIGVGTGELFF
few	TRBV7-8	.	TRBJ1-1	TGTGCCAGCAGCTACTTTGTGACGGTGAACACTGAAGCTTTCTTT	CASSYFVTVNTEAFF
.	TRBV19	.	TRBJ1-2	TGTGCCAGTAGTAACGGAGGGGGAAGGGAAGGCTACACCTTC	CASSNGGGREGYTF
.	TRBV28	TRBD2	TRBJ2-7	TGTGCCAGCAGTTTAGGGCTAGCGGACTCCTACGAGCAGTACTTC	CASSLGLADSYEQYF
.	TRBV29-1	.	TRBJ2-1	TGCAGCGTGGACAATTTTTCCTACAATGAGCAGTTCTTC	CSVDNFSYNEQFF
.	TRBV12-3/TRBV12-4	.	TRBJ1-5	TGTGCCAGCAGAATAGGGGATCAGCCCCAGCATTTT	CASRIGDQPQHF
few	TRBV12-3/TRBV12-4	.	TRBJ1-2	TGTGCCAGCAGTGGCGGATATGGCTACACCTTC	CASSGGYGYTF
.	TRBV5-1	.	TRBJ1-4	TGCGCCAGCAGCCTAGGACAGCCCTCAACTAATGAAAAACTGTTTTTT	CASSLGQPSTNEKLFF
once	TRBV7-9	TRBD1	TRBJ2-1	TGTGCCAGCAGGATTGGCCGATTAGGGGACAGGGCCTACAATGAGCAGTTCTTC	CASRIGRLGDRAYNEQFF
.	TRBV6-5	.	TRBJ2-1	TGTGCCATCTCAGCGGCAGACTCCTACAATGAGCAGTTCTTC	CAISAADSYNEQFF
.	TRBV5-1	.	TRBJ1-2	TGCGCCAGCAGCTTGGGTTTGGGACAATATGGCTACACCTTC	CASSLGLGQYGYTF
.	TRBV19	.	TRBJ1-5	TGTGCCAGTAGTATCCTAGAGAGGTCCGGTAGCAATCAGCCCCAGCATTTT	CASSILERSGSNQPQHF
few	TRBV25-1	.	TRBJ1-1	TGTGCCAGCAGGTTACAGGGCACGGCGAACACTGAAGCTTTCTTT	CASRLQGTANTEAFF
.	TRBV7-9	.	TRBJ1-2	TGTGCCAGCAGCTTAATTTTCGGGGGCGTCCATAACTATGGCTACACCTTC	CASSLIFGGVHNYGYTF
.	TRBV6-1	.	TRBJ1-1	TGTGCCAGCAGTTCCAAAGGGGAAGGAGGGCAAGCTTTCTTT	CASSSKGEGGQAFF
.	TRBV2	.	TRBJ2-5	TGTGCCAGCAGTGTAGGGACACTGGAGACCCAGTACTTC	CASSVGTLETQYF
.	TRBV5-1	.	TRBJ2-2	TGCGCCAGCAGGGACAGTGTTGGGGACACCGGGGAGCTGTTTTTT	CASRDSVGDTGELFF
.	TRBV30	.	TRBJ1-2	TGTGCCTGGAGTGTAAGGGGCGACTATGGCTACACCTTC	CAWSVRGDYGYTF
.	TRBV7-9	.	TRBJ1-5	TGTACCAGCAGCTTAAGAGGGGCCAATCAGCCCCAGCATTTT	CTSSLRGANQPQHF
.	TRBV19	.	TRBJ2-1	TGTGCCAGTAGTTTACAACTGTCTGGGGGGCAGTTCTTC	CASSLQLSGGQFF
.	TRBV5-4	TRBD2	TRBJ2-5	TGTGCCAGCAGGCGACTAGCGGGGGGTGTACAAGAGACCCAGTACTTC	CASRRLAGGVQETQYF
.	TRBV5-1	TRBD1	TRBJ1-1	TGCGCCAGCAGCCAACAGGGGGCGATGAACACTGAAGCTTTCTTT	CASSQQGAMNTEAFF
few	TRBV7-9	TRBD2	TRBJ2-2	TGTGCCAGCAGCTTCCCTAGCGGGAGAAAGAACACCGGGGAGCTGTTTTTT	CASSFPSGRKNTGELFF
few	TRBV3-1/TRBV3-2	TRBD2	TRBJ2-3	TGTGCCAGCAAGGGTAGCGGGGGCACAGATACGCAGTATTTT	CASKGSGGTDTQYF
once	TRBV6-1	.	TRBJ2-5	TGTGCCAGCAGTGAAGCAGGGAAGGGAGAGACCCAGTACTTC	CASSEAGKGETQYF
few	TRBV6-5	TRBD1	TRBJ2-2	TGTGCCAGCAGTTACTCGTGGACAGGGAACACCGGGGAGCTGTTTTTT	CASSYSWTGNTGELFF
.	TRBV6-6	.	TRBJ2-1	TGTGCCAGCAGTTACGGGCTAGAATACAATGAGCAGTTCTTC	CASSYGLEYNEQFF
few	TRBV5-1	.	TRBJ2-1	TGCGCCAGCAGCGGTGAATCTAGTGAGCAGTTCTTC	CASSGESSEQFF
.	TRBV14	TRBD2	TRBJ2-2	TGTGCCAGCAGCCAGGCCCTCCTAGCGGGAGCTTGGAACACCGGGGAGCTGTTTTTT	CASSQALLAGAWNTGELFF
.	TRBV18	.	TRBJ2-7	.	CASSEFFSLDRVTYEQYF
.	TRBV7-9	TRBD2	TRBJ2-7	TGTGCCAGCAGCTTAGACGGGGGGGCCTACGAGCAGTACTTC	CASSLDGGAYEQYF
few	TRBV10-2	TRBD2	TRBJ2-7	TGCGCCAGTGGGAAAGGAGCGGGGGGGCCCCACGAGCAGTACTTC	CASGKGAGGPHEQYF
few	TRBV4-1	.	TRBJ1-4	TGCGCCAGCAGCCAGCTGACCATCACCGGGACCGCGGGCGAAAAACTGTTTTTT	CASSQLTITGTAGEKLFF
.	TRBV5-1	.	TRBJ2-1	TGCGCCAGCAGCGAGACGGGCCCCTCCTACAATGAGCAGTTCTTC	CASSETGPSYNEQFF
few	TRBV6-4	.	TRBJ2-2	TGTGCCAGCAGTGACTCGACAACCGGGGAGCTGTTTTTT	CASSDSTTGELFF
.	TRBV6-5	.	TRBJ1-2	TGTGCCAGCACTACGACAGGACGTCGCTATGGCTACACCTTC	CASTTTGRRYGYTF
.	TRBV23-1	TRBD1	TRBJ1-6	TGCGCCAGCAGTCGAAATGGGACAGGGAATGGGAGTATGAATTCACCCCTCCACTTT	CASSRNGTGNGSMNSPLHF
.	TRBV6-1	TRBD1	TRBJ1-5	TGTGCCAGCAGTGACAGACAGGGAGGAAGCAATCAGCCCCAGCATTTT	CASSDRQGGSNQPQHF